Presented here are 25 T cell receptor beta chains from one specimen sequenced in a study of blood T cell repertoires in COVID-19 (dated by TCRdb to 2020 to 2021). The method was the immunoSEQ multiplex PCR assay. The immuneACCESS repertoire file appears here via TCRdb, limited to in-frame rearrangements. These files lack a portion of the clones; in checked studies, under half of the deficit traces to unresolved V genes, and the cause of the others is not known. In all, the sample holds around 420,000 clones, and approximately 91% of those were seen once. The ten largest clones take up about 2.1% of the sample. Sequenced input: PBMCs or T cells enriched from blood (not recorded which). All receptors derive from a woman aged 40 to 55 with acute COVID-19.

The V and J genes are TRBV6-1 and TRBJ2-7; 7 positions match TRBD1. This CDR3 is 12 amino acids long. V was pared by 1 base and J by 12 bases, with 6 bases of the junction left unmatched. Germline V CDR1 and CDR2: MNHNS, SASEGT. The CDR3 here is CASSEGQGPRYF. DNA of the CDR3: TGTGCCAGCAGTGAAGGACAGGGCCCCAGGTACTTC.

With regard to this clone: The identical CDR3 is also encoded by other nucleotide sequences in the sample. The chain's CDR3 is CASSIGQGGEAFF. The CDR3 DNA is TGTGCCAGTAGTATCGGACAGGGGGGGGAAGCTTTCTTT. The chain joins TRBV19 to TRBJ1-1; 10 nucleotides agree with TRBD1. V was clipped by 3 bases and J by 8 bases; unmatched bases: 3. Germline lookup yields CDR1 LNHDA and CDR2 SQIVND (reference sequence). The CDR3 contains 13 residues.

This chain joins TRBV11-3 and TRBJ2-1, with TRBD2 matching 13 bases. CDR1 is SGHNT, CDR2 YENEEA, per germline. The CDR3 sequence is 17 residues long. With 5 bases clipped from V and 0 bases from J, the junction kept 4 bases outside the gene matches. CDR3 nucleotides: TGTGCCAGCAGCCGGACTAGCGGGGGCCTCTCCTACAATGAGCAGTTCTTC. Its protein product is CASSRTSGGLSYNEQFF.

For this clone: Other DNA sequences of this sample code for an identical CDR3. The J gene is TRBJ1-4, the V gene TRBV10-3, with 10 bases that match TRBD1. Germline V gene data show CDR1 as ENHRY and CDR2 as SYGVKD. CDR3 length equals 15 residues. Trimming removed 0 bases from V and 7 bases from J; junction bases left unmatched: 2. The CDR3 nucleotides are TGTGCCATCAGTGAGTCTGACAGGGGGCCTGAAAAACTGTTTTTT. This gives the protein CAISESDRGPEKLFF.

J is TRBJ2-5 and V is TRBV5-1; 11 nucleotides match TRBD1. Trimming took 6 bases from V and 4 from J; bases not matched to a gene: 11. From germline, CDR1 is SGHRS and CDR2 YFSETQ. The CDR3 is 16 residues long. CDR3 protein: CASTQTGTGGLETQYF. The CDR3 region has the DNA TGCGCCAGCACACAAACCGGGACAGGGGGTTTAGAGACCCAGTACTTC.

V usage is TRBV5-6 and J usage is TRBJ1-2, with 8 bases fitting TRBD1. Trimming took 4 bases from V and 8 from J; bases not matched to a gene: 4. The length of the CDR3 is 12 residues. The V gene's germline CDR1 is SGHDT and CDR2 YYEEEE. The CDR3 loop is CASSLRDRGYTF. Here the CDR3 DNA reads TGTGCCAGCAGCCTCCGGGACAGGGGCTACACCTTC.

The genes are TRBV7-8 and TRBJ2-3, with 15 bases matching TRBD2. This CDR3 is 18 amino acids long. The junction had 10 bases not matched to a gene; V was cut back by 5 bases and J by 4 bases. In germline, CDR1 is SGHVS, CDR2 FQNEAQ. CDR3 residues: CASSPWTSGGGGADTQYF. As DNA, the CDR3 is TGTGCCAGCAGCCCATGGACTAGCGGGGGGGGAGGAGCAGATACGCAGTATTTT.

This clone came up once. The chain carries TRBV7-2 and TRBJ1-5, with a tentative D call TRBD1 (6 bases). The V end lost 7 bases, the J end lost 0 bases, and 13 bases lay between the germline ends. This CDR3 is 15 amino acids long. Germline CDR1 is SGHTA and CDR2 is FQGNSA. CDR3 sequence (DNA): TGTGCCAGCAACTCGGACAGCTATAGCAATCAGCCCCAGCATTTT. It specifies CASNSDSYSNQPQHF.

The chain has TRBV5-4 and TRBJ2-1; TRBD2 aligns across 8 bases. Trimming removed 0 bases from V and 4 bases from J; junction bases left unmatched: 3. This CDR3 region has 15 residues. Germline CDR1 and CDR2: SGHNT and YYREEE (reference sequence). The CDR3 nucleotides are TGTGCCAGCAGCTTGGTCCGGGGGGGGTACAATGAGCAGTTCTTC. It codes for CASSLVRGGYNEQFF. The full variable domain, completed using reference TRBV5-4 and TRBJ2-1, is ETGVTQSPTHLIKTRGQQVTLRCSSQSGHNTVSWYQQALGQGPQFIFQYYREEENGRGNFPPRFSGLQFPNYSSELNVNALELDDSALYLCASSLVRGGYNEQFFGPGTRLTVL.

The chain uses TRBV12-5 and TRBJ1-2, with a weak D call TRBD1 (5 bases). CDR1 and CDR2 (germline): LGHNT, FRNRAP. V was trimmed by 4 bases and J by 8 bases, leaving 14 bases between them. This CDR3 region has 13 residues. The CDR3 reads CASGSPWGEGYTF. In nucleotides, the CDR3 is TGTGCTAGTGGTTCCCCTTGGGGGGAAGGCTACACCTTC.

V is TRBV12-3 or TRBV12-4 and J is TRBJ2-1, with 7 bases lining up with TRBD1. The CDR3 covers 12 residues. The V and J ends lost 6 bases and 8 bases, in that order; junction bases with no gene match: 4. CDR3 sequence reads: CASSRQGDEQFF. For the CDR3, the DNA is TGTGCCAGCAGCCGACAGGGCGATGAGCAGTTCTTC.

The chain employs TRBV5-1 and TRBJ2-7; the D gene is possibly TRBD1 (6 bases). The CDR3 extends over 15 amino acids. V lost 0 bases and J 4 bases, leaving 14 bases between the germline ends. Germline-derived CDR1 and CDR2 are SGHRS and YFSETQ. As DNA, the CDR3 is TGCGCCAGCAGCTTGGAATCGCGCAGGGGATACGAGCAGTACTTC. Its protein is CASSLESRRGYEQYF.

This chain connects TRBV4-1 to TRBJ2-7; TRBD1 aligns across 7 bases. The germline V gene encodes CDR1 MGHRA and CDR2 YSYEKL. V lost 0 bases, J lost 2 bases, and 4 bases stayed unmatched. The CDR3 has 15 amino acids. The CDR3, as DNA: TGCGCCAGCAGCCAAGACGGGACAGTGCCCTACGAGCAGTACTTC. It translates to CASSQDGTVPYEQYF.

The chain combines TRBV10-3 with TRBJ1-1; no reliable D call. Trimming removed 10 bases at V and 1 base at J, with 10 bases between. Germline V lookup: CDR1 ENHRY, CDR2 SYGVKD. The CDR3 is made up of 12 amino acids. The CDR3 nucleotides read TGTGCCACCATAAACTCGAACACTGAAGCTTTCTTT. Translation: CATINSNTEAFF.

This chain joins TRBV30 and TRBJ1-2; the match to TRBD1 covers 8 bases. J was trimmed by 6 bases and V by 1 base; bases with no gene match: 1. CDR1 is GTSNPN, CDR2 SVGIG, per germline (reference sequence). The CDR3 has 12 amino acids. CDR3 amino acids: CAWSATGDGYTF. The CDR3 DNA reads TGTGCCTGGAGTGCGACAGGGGATGGCTACACCTTC.

The V gene is TRBV25-1, the J gene TRBJ1-2, with D tentatively TRBD1 (6 bases). With 3 bases removed from V and 2 bases from J, the gap between germline ends came to 10 bases. There are 14 residues in the CDR3. Germline CDR1 is MGHDK and CDR2 is SYGVNS. CDR3 sequence (DNA): TGTGCCAGCAGTGAGCAGGGGCGGAACTATGGCTACACCTTC. This codes for CASSEQGRNYGYTF.

The J gene is TRBJ1-1, the V gene TRBV3-1 (or the pseudogene TRBV3-2); weak D call: TRBD1 (5 bases). Germline lookup yields CDR1 LGHDT and CDR2 YNNKEL (reference sequence). The CDR3 runs 13 residues. The ends were cut back, 0 bases at V and 10 bases at J, with 12 bases in the middle. The CDR3, as DNA: TGTGCCAGCAGCCAAGATTTGGGGCAGGGAGCTTTCTTT. Amino acids: CASSQDLGQGAFF.

The chain recombines TRBV2 with TRBJ1-2, with a possible D match to TRBD1 (6 bases). Germline V gene data show CDR1 as SNHLY and CDR2 as FYNNEI. This CDR3 contains 13 residues. The V end lost 10 bases, the J end lost 5 bases, and 17 bases lay between the germline ends. CDR3 loop: CATRTEDLYGYTF. The CDR3 coding sequence is TGTGCCACCCGGACAGAAGACTTATATGGCTACACCTTC. Variable domain in full (rest from reference TRBV2 and TRBJ1-2): EPEVTQTPSHQVTQMGQEVILRCVPISNHLYFYWYRQILGQKVEFLVSFYNNEISEKSEIFDDQFSVERPDGSNFTLKIRSTKLEDSAMYFCATRTEDLYGYTFGSGTRLTVV.

The chain combines TRBV5-8 with TRBJ2-3; 14 positions match TRBD2. The germline CDR1 and CDR2 sequences are SGHTS and YDEGEE. The CDR3 runs 16 residues. Trimming at V came to 0 bases and at J to 6 bases, leaving 3 bases not matched to a gene. Written as DNA, the CDR3 is TGTGCCAGCAGCTTGGGACTAGCGGGGGGGCGTGATACGCAGTATTTT. Residues: CASSLGLAGGRDTQYF.

The V call is TRBV5-1, the J call TRBJ2-5; maybe TRBD2 (6 bases). V lost 1 base and J 4 bases, leaving 11 bases between the germline ends. Germline CDR1 is SGHRS and CDR2 is YFSETQ. CDR3 length: 14 amino acids. CDR3 in amino acids: CASSLQGLRETQYF. The CDR3 DNA reads TGCGCCAGCAGCTTGCAGGGACTGCGAGAGACCCAGTACTTC.

The genes are TRBV2 and TRBJ2-3; the D is unclear. Trimming took off 8 bases at V and 9 bases at J, with 12 bases between the two ends. This CDR3 has 11 residues. Germline V gene sequence: CDR1 SNHLY, CDR2 FYNNEI. CDR3 residues: CASSMGETQYF. The CDR3 coding sequence is TGTGCCAGCTCAATGGGCGAAACGCAGTATTTT.

V gene TRBV5-6 combines with J gene TRBJ2-5, with D uncertain. Germline values: CDR1 SGHDT, CDR2 YYEEEE. The CDR3 spans 12 residues. Trimming left V 3 bases short and J 7 bases short, with 10 bases between. The CDR3 DNA is TGTGCCAGCAGCTCCGGTTCCGTGACCCAGTACTTC. Its protein is CASSSGSVTQYF.

The chain couples TRBV5-1 to TRBJ1-5, with 7 bases matching TRBD1. Germline CDR1 is SGHRS and CDR2 is YFSETQ. The length of the CDR3 is 16 residues. The V gene end was trimmed by 0 bases and the J gene end by 2 bases; junction bases not matched to a gene: 5. The DNA of the CDR3 is TGCGCCAGCAGCTTGGAGGGGGCAGCGGGCAATCAGCCCCAGCATTTT. This gives the protein CASSLEGAAGNQPQHF.

The chain is built from TRBV6-4 and TRBJ1-5; D may be TRBD1 (5 bases). Trimming shortened V by 6 bases and J by 9 bases, and 15 bases separated the two germline ends. CDR1 and CDR2 from the germline V gene are MRHNA and SNTAGT. CDR3 length: 13 residues. The CDR3, as DNA: TGTGCCAGCAGAAGGGGCCGCTTCAGGCCCCAGCATTTT. Residues: CASRRGRFRPQHF.

The V gene is TRBV29-1, the J gene TRBJ1-4; 10 bases are shared with TRBD1. The CDR3 loop spans 15 amino acids. CDR1 is SQVTM, CDR2 ANQGSEA, per germline. The V segment lost 0 bases and the J segment 7 bases; nucleotides outside the gene matches: 5. The CDR3: CSVEDPGQGGEKLFF. The DNA of the CDR3 is TGCAGCGTTGAAGATCCTGGACAGGGGGGTGAAAAACTGTTTTTT.